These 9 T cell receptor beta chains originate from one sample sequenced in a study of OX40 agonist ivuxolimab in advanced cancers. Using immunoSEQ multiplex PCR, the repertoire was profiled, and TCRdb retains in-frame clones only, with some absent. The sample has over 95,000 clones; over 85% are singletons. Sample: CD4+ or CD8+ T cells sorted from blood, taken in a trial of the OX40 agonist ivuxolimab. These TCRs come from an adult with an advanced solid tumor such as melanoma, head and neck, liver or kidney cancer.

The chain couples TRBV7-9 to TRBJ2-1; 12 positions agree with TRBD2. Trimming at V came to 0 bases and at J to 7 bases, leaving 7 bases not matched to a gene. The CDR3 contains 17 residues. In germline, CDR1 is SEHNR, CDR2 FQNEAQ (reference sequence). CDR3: CASSLAQRLAGVNEQFF. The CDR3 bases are TGTGCCAGCAGCTTAGCGCAGCGACTAGCGGGGGTAAATGAGCAGTTCTTC.

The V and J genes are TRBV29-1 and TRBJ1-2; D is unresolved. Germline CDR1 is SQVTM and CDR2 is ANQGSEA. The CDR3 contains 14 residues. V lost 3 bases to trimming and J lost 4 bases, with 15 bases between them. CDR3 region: CSVDALGGTYGYTF. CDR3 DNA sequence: TGCAGCGTTGACGCCCTAGGCGGAACCTATGGCTACACCTTC.

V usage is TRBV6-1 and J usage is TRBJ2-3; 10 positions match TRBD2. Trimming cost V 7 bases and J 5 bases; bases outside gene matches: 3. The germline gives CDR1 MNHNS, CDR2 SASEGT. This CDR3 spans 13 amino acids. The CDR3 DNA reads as TGTGCCAGCAATCAGCGGGGGGGAGATACGCAGTATTTT. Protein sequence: CASNQRGGDTQYF.

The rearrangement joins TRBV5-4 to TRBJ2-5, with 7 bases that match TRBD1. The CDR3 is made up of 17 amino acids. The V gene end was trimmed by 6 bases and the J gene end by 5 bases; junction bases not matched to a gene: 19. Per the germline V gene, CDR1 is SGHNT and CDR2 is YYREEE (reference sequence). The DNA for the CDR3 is TGTGCCAGCACCATTCGAAGACAGGGAAGGTTTTCGGAGACCCAGTACTTC. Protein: CASTIRRQGRFSETQYF. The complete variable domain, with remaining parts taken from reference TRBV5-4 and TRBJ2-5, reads ETGVTQSPTHLIKTRGQQVTLRCSSQSGHNTVSWYQQALGQGPQFIFQYYREEENGRGNFPPRFSGLQFPNYSSELNVNALELDDSALYLCASTIRRQGRFSETQYFGPGTRLLVL.

This CDR3 is CASSDQSNTEAFF. CDR3 coding DNA: TGTGCCAGCTCAGACCAAAGTAACACTGAAGCTTTCTTT. The chain combines TRBV18 with TRBJ1-1, with no clear D. The V gene's germline CDR1 is KGHSH and CDR2 LQKENI. The CDR3 spans 13 residues. V shed 5 bases and J shed 2 bases, with 9 bases lying between them. Combining the CDR3 with reference TRBV18 and TRBJ1-1 gives the whole variable domain NAGVMQNPRHLVRRRGQEARLRCSPMKGHSHVYWYRQLPEEGLKFMVYLQKENIIDESGMPKERFSAEFPKEGPSILRIQQVVRGDSAAYFCASSDQSNTEAFFGQGTRLTVV.

CDR3 nucleotide sequence: TGTGCCTGGAGTTTCTCGGTGGCAGGGGGAGATACGCAGTATTTT. Amino acids: CAWSFSVAGGDTQYF. This chain uses TRBV30 with TRBJ2-3; 7 bases map to TRBD1. The CDR3 loop spans 15 amino acids. V shed 2 bases and J 5 bases; nucleotides not matched to a gene: 10. Per the germline V gene, CDR1 is GTSNPN and CDR2 is SVGIG (reference sequence).

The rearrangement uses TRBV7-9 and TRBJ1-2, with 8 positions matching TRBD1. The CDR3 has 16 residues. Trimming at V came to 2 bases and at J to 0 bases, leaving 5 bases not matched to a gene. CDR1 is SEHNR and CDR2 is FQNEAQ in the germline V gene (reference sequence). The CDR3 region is CASSLRGQASNYGYTF. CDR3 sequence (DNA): TGTGCCAGCAGCTTACGGGGACAGGCCTCTAACTATGGCTACACCTTC. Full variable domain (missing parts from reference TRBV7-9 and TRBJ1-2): DTGVSQNPRHKITKRGQNVTFRCDPISEHNRLYWYRQTLGQGPEFLTYFQNEAQLEKSRLLSDRFSAERPKGSFSTLEIQRTEQGDSAMYLCASSLRGQASNYGYTFGSGTRLTVV.

This CDR3 reads CASSGVQNTGELFF. The CDR3 nucleotides are TGTGCCAGCTCCGGGGTACAAAACACCGGGGAGCTGTTTTTT. The chain couples TRBV7-2 to TRBJ2-2, with D perhaps matching TRBD2 (5 bases). The V end was cut by 8 bases, the J end by 2 bases, with 12 bases between. The length of the CDR3 is 14 residues. Germline values: CDR1 SGHTA, CDR2 FQGNSA.

The CDR3 bases are TGCGCCAGCAGTTCTGGGTCTGATCAGCCCCAGCATTTT. As protein: CASSSGSDQPQHF. This sequence joins TRBV10-2 and TRBJ1-5, with no clear D. With 5 bases removed from V and 5 bases from J, the gap between germline ends came to 10 bases. Germline V gives CDR1 WSHSY, CDR2 SAAADI. The CDR3 length is 13 residues.